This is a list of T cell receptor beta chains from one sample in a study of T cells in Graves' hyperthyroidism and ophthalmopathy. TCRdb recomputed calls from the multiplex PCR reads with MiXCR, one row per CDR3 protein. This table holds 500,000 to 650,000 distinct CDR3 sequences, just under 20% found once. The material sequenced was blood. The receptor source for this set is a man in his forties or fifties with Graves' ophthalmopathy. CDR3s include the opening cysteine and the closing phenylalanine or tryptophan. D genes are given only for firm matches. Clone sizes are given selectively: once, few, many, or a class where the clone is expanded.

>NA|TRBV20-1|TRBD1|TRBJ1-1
TGCAGTGCTAGAGTTAGGCCAGGGGGCACTGAAGCTTTCTTT
CSARVRPGGTEAFF
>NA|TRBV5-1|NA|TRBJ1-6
TGCGCCAGCAGCTCTAATACCTACAGGGTGGATAATTCACCCCTCCACTTT
CASSSNTYRVDNSPLHF
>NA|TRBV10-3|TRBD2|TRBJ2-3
TGTGCCATCAGGACCGGGACTAGCGGTTACACAGATACGCAGTATTTT
CAIRTGTSGYTDTQYF
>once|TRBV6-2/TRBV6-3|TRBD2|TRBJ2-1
TGTGCCAGCAGCCCCGCTGGAGCGGGAGTTGAGCAGTTCTTC
CASSPAGAGVEQFF
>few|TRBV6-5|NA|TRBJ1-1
TGTGCCAGCAGTTACTCCGGAGGGGCGGGGAGCACTGAAGCTTTCTTT
CASSYSGGAGSTEAFF
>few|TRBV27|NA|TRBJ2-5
TGTGCCAGCAGTTTAAATGGGGACTTTGAGACCCAGTACTTC
CASSLNGDFETQYF
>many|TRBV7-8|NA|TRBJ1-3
TGTGCCAGCAGCTTAGTTCCTGGAAACACCATATATTTT
CASSLVPGNTIYF
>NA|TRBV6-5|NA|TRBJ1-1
TGTGCCAGCAGTTACTCCTGGACAGCGGACACTGAAGCTTTCTTT
CASSYSWTADTEAFF
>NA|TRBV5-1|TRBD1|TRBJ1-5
TGCGCCAGCAGCTTGTCAGGGGGAGGGACTCAGCCCCAGCATTTT
CASSLSGGGTQPQHF
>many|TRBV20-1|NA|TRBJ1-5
TGCAGTGCTAGACCTGGGACCCACCCTCAGCCCCAGCATTTT
CSARPGTHPQPQHF
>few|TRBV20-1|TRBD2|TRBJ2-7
TGCAGTGCTAGTACCGGGGGGGAACTCTACGAGCAGTACTTC
CSASTGGELYEQYF
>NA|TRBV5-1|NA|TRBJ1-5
TGCGCCAGCAGCGCAGGACTTAGCAATCAGCCCCAGCATTTT
CASSAGLSNQPQHF